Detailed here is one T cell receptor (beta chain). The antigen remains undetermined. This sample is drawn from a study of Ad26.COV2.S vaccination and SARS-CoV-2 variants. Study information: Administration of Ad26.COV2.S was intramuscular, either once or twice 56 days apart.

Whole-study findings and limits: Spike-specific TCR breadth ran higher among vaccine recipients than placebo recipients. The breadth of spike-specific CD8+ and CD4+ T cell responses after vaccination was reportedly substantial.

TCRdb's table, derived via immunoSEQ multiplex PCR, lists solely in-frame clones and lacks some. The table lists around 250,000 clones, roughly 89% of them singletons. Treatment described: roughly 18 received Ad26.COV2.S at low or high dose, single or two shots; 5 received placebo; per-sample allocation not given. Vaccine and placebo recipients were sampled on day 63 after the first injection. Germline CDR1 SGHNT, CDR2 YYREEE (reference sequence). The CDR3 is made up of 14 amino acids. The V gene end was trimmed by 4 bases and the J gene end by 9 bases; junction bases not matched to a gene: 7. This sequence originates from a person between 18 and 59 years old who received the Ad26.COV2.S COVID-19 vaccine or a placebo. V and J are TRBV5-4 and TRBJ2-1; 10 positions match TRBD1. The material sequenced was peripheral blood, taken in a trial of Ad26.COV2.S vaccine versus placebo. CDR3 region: CASSGRDRGSEQFF. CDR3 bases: TGTGCCAGCAGCGGCCGGGACAGGGGTTCTGAGCAGTTCTTC.